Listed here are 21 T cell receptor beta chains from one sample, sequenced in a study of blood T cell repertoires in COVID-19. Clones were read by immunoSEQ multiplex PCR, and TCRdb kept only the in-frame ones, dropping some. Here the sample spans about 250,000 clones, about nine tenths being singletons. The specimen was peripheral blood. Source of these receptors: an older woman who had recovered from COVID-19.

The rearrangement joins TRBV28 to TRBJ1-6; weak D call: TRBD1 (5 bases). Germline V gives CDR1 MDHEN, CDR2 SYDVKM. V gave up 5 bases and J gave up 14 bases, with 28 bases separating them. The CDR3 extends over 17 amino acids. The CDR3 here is CASSARQSSGGGRTLHF. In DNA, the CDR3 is TGTGCCAGCAGTGCCAGGCAGAGCTCCGGGGGGGGTCGGACCCTCCACTTT.

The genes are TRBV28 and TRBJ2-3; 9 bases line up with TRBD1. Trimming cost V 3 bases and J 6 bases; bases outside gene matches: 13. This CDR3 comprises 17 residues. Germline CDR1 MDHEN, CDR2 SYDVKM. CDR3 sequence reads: CASSFLFVRTGADTQYF. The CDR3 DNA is TGTGCCAGCAGTTTCCTTTTCGTGCGGACAGGGGCGGATACGCAGTATTTT.

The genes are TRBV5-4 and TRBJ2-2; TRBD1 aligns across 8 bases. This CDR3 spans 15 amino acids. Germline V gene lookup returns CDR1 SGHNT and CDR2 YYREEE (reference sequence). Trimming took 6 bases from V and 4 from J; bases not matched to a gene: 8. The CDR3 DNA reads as TGTGCCAGCACCAAGGGACAGGTTGCCACCGGGGAGCTGTTTTTT. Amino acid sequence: CASTKGQVATGELFF. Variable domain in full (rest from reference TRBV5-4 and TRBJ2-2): ETGVTQSPTHLIKTRGQQVTLRCSSQSGHNTVSWYQQALGQGPQFIFQYYREEENGRGNFPPRFSGLQFPNYSSELNVNALELDDSALYLCASTKGQVATGELFFGEGSRLTVL.

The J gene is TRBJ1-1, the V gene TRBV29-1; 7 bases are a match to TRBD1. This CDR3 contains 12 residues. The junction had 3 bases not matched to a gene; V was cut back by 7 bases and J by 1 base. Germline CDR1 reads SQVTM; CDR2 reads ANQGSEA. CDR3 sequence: CSGDRQNTEAFF. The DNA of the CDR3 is TGCAGCGGGGACAGACAGAACACTGAAGCTTTCTTT.

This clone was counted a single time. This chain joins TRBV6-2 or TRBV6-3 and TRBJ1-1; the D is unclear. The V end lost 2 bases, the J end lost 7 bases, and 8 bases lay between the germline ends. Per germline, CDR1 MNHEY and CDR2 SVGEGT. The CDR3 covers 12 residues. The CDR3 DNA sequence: TGTGCCAGCAGTTACGAGGGCGTTGAAGCTTTCTTT. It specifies CASSYEGVEAFF.

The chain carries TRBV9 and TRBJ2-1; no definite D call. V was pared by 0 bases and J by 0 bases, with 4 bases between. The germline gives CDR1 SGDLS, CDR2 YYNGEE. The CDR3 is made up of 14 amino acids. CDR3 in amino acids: CASSVGGSYNEQFF. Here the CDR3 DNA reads TGTGCCAGCAGCGTAGGAGGCTCCTACAATGAGCAGTTCTTC.

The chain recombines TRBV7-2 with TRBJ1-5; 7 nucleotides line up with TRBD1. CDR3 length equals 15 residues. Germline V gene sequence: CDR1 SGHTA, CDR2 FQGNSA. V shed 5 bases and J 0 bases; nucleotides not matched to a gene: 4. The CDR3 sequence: CASSRDSLSNQPQHF. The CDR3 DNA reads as TGTGCCAGCAGCAGGGACAGTCTTAGCAATCAGCCCCAGCATTTT.

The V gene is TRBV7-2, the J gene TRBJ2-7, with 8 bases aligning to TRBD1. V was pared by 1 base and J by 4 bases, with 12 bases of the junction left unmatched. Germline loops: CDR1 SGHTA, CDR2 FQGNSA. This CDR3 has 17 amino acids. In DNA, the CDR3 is TGTGCCAGCAGCTTAGAGGTTTACGGCAGGGGGCTTTACGAGCAGTACTTC. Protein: CASSLEVYGRGLYEQYF. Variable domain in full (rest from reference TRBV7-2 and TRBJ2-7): GAGVSQSPSNKVTEKGKDVELRCDPISGHTALYWYRQSLGQGLEFLIYFQGNSAPDKSGLPSDRFSAERTGGSVSTLTIQRTQQEDSAVYLCASSLEVYGRGLYEQYFGPGTRLTVT.

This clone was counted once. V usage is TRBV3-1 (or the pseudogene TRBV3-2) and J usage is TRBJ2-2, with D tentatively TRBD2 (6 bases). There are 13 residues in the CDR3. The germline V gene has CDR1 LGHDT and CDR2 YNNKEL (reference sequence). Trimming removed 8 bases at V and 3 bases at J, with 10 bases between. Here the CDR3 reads CASGRRDTGELFF. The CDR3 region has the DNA TGTGCCAGCGGCAGGAGGGACACCGGGGAGCTGTTTTTT.

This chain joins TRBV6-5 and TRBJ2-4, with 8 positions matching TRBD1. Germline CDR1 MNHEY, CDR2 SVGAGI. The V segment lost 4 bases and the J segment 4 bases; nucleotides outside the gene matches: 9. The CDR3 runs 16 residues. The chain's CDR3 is CASSLLSGGPKNIQYF. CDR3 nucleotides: TGTGCCAGCAGTTTGCTTTCAGGGGGCCCTAAAAACATTCAGTACTTC.

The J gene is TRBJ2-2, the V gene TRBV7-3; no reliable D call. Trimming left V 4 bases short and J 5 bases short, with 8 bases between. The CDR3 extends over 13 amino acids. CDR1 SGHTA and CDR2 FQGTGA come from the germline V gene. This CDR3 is CASSSSHTGELFF. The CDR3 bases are TGTGCCAGCAGCTCGTCACATACCGGGGAGCTGTTTTTT.

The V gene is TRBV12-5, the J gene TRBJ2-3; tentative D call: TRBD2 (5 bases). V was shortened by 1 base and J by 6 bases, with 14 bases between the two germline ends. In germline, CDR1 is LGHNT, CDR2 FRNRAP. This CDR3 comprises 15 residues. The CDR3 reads CASGLERGMGDTQYF. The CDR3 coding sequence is TGTGCTAGTGGTTTGGAAAGAGGGATGGGGGATACGCAGTATTTT.

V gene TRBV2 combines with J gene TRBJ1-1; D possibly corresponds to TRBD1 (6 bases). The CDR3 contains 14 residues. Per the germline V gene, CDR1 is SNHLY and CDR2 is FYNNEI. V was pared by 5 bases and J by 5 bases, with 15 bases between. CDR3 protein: CASSLRRGGTEAFF. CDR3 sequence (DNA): TGTGCCAGCAGTCTCCGAAGGGGGGGGACTGAAGCTTTCTTT.

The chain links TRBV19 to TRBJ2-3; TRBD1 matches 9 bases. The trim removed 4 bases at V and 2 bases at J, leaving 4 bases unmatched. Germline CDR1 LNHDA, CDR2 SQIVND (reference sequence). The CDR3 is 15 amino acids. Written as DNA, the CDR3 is TGTGCCAGTAGTACGACAGGGGGGACCACAGATACGCAGTATTTT. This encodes CASSTTGGTTDTQYF.

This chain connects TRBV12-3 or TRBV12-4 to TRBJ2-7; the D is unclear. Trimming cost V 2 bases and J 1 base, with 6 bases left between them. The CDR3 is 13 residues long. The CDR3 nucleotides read TGTGCCAGCAGTTTATCCAGTTCCTACGAGCAGTACTTC. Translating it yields CASSLSSSYEQYF.

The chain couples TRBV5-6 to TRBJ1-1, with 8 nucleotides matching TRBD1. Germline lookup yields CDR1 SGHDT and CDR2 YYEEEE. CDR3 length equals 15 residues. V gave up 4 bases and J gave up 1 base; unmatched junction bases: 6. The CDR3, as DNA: TGTGCCAGCAGCGACGCCGGGACAGGGAACACTGAAGCTTTCTTT. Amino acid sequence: CASSDAGTGNTEAFF.

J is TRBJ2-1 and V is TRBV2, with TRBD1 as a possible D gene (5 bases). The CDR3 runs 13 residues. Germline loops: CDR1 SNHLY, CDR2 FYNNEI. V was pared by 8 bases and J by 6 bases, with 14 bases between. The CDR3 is CASSLGVVNEQFF. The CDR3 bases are TGTGCCAGCTCTTTAGGGGTCGTCAATGAGCAGTTCTTC.

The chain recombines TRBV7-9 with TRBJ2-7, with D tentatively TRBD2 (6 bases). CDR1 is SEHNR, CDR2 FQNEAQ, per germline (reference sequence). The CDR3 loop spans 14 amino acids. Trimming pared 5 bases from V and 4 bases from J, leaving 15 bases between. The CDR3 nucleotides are TGTGCCAGCAGCCTCGCCCCGGAGGGGTACGAGCAGTACTTC. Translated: CASSLAPEGYEQYF.

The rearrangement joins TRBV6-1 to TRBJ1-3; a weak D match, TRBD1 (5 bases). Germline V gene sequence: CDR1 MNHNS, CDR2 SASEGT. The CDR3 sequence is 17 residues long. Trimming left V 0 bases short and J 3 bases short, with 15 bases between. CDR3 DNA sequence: TGTGCCAGCAGTGAAGCAGGGGCAGGGTCCTTTGGAAACACCATATATTTT. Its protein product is CASSEAGAGSFGNTIYF.

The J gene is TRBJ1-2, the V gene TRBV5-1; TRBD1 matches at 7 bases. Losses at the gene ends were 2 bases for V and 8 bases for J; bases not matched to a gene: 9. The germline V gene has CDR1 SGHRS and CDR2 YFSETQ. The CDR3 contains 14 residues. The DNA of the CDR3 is TGCGCCAGCAGCTTCAGCCCCCCGACAGGGGGCTACACCTTC. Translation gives CASSFSPPTGGYTF.

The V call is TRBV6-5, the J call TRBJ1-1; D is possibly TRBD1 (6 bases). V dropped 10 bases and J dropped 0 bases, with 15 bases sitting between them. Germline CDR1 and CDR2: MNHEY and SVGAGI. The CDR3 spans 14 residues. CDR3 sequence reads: CAIHRVGVNTEAFF. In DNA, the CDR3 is TGTGCCATCCACAGGGTAGGAGTGAACACTGAAGCTTTCTTT.